This T cell receptor (beta chain) was identified during a study of shared clonotypes between healthy human individuals. Profiled with immunoSEQ multiplex PCR; TCRdb holds only in-frame clones, not every one. The sample lists some 530,000 clones, approximately 84% seen once, with roughly 13% in the top ten. CDR1 SGHNT and CDR2 YYREEE come from the germline V gene (reference sequence). The trim removed 3 bases at V and 1 base at J, leaving 2 bases unmatched. CDR3 size: 15 residues. The chain is built from TRBV5-4 and TRBJ2-3, with 10 bases lining up with TRBD2. This TCR was recovered from a woman aged 40 to 50 in good health. Some clones in this sample may be carry-over from other donors' samples. Sequencing input: PBMCs. CDR3 in amino acids: CASSWGTSGTDTQYF. CDR3 nucleotides: TGTGCCAGCAGCTGGGGGACTAGCGGCACAGATACGCAGTATTTT.